The present T cell receptor beta chain was sequenced within a study of cytomegalovirus exposure and HLA in healthy donors. For the study at large: HLA-typed donors contributed some 87 million unique TCRs, which were held in an early data release.

The PCR contained 60 Vbeta and 13 Jbeta primers. Original processing notes: A follow-up analysis tallied about 80 million unique TCR beta chains, 9 million to 11 million shared. The repertoire was sequenced with immunoSEQ multiplex PCR; TCRdb's copy has only in-frame clones and lacks some. The V and J calls and clone size were taken over from that table, and D and trimming were inferred from the DNA. The sample records about 110,000 clones, around 86% being singletons. With regard to this clone: Its antigen remains unknown.

The germline V gene has CDR1 SGHRS and CDR2 YFSETQ. CDR3 length: 16 amino acids. J was trimmed by 6 bases and V by 2 bases; bases with no gene match: 7. General study points: The majority of TCR sequences were rare, yet some public TCRs appeared in many donors. The study put some 150 TCR beta chains on its list as cytomegalovirus-associated.

The TCR comes from a man aged 35 to 55 in good health and CMV-seronegative. Sample: PBMCs. The V and J genes are TRBV5-1 and TRBJ1-4; TRBD1 matches at 10 bases. The CDR3 bases are TGCGCCAGCAGCTTATCGACAGGGGGCCGAGATGAAAAACTGTTTTTT. Protein product: CASSLSTGGRDEKLFF.